These T cell receptor beta chains were read from a single sample in a study of T cells in Graves' hyperthyroidism and ophthalmopathy. TCRdb re-called the multiplex PCR reads with MiXCR, one entry per CDR3 protein. The sample consists of more than 450,000 distinct CDR3 sequences, less than 20% of them appearing once. The sample was blood. These TCRs come from a man aged 40-49 years with Graves' ophthalmopathy. Each CDR3 is given with its conserved first and last residue. D genes are given only for firm matches. Not all rows give a size; the values are once, few, many and, for expanded clones, a class.

d_call j_call v_call clone_size cdr3_aa cdr3_nt
NA TRBJ2-7 TRBV4-1 NA CADTVGRVYEQYF TGCGCCGACACTGTTGGACGGGTTTACGAGCAGTACTTC
NA TRBJ2-1 TRBV30 NA CAWRRDSRYNEQFF TGTGCCTGGAGGCGGGACAGCCGTTACAATGAGCAGTTCTTC
NA TRBJ1-1 TRBV5-1 many CASRTTGSNTEAFF TGCGCCAGCAGAACTACCGGATCGAACACTGAAGCTTTCTTT
NA TRBJ1-2 TRBV5-1 few CASSSLGVGYGYTF TGCGCCAGCAGCTCCCTCGGGGTTGGCTATGGCTACACCTTC
NA TRBJ2-5 TRBV6-1 NA CASSVVGRETQYF TGTGCCAGCAGTGTTGTGGGGCGAGAGACCCAGTACTTC
NA TRBJ2-1 TRBV4-1 NA CASSQLTGPEQFF TGCGCCAGCAGCCAACTTACAGGGCCTGAGCAGTTCTTC
NA TRBJ1-3 TRBV30 NA CAWSVQLSGNTIYF TGTGCCTGGAGTGTACAACTCTCTGGAAACACCATATATTTT
NA TRBJ2-5 TRBV12-3/TRBV12-4 NA CASSMGVQETQYF TGTGCCAGCAGTATGGGAGTCCAAGAGACCCAGTACTTC
TRBD2 TRBJ2-3 TRBV27 many CASSLRLVLAGGDTQYF TGTGCCAGCAGTTTACGGCTTGTATTAGCGGGAGGAGATACGCAGTATTTT
NA TRBJ1-5 TRBV6-1 many CASRAGTTGMPQHF TGTGCCAGCAGAGCCGGGACAACAGGCATGCCCCAGCATTTT
TRBD2 TRBJ2-7 TRBV29-1 NA CSVEDQKREGRYEQYF TGCAGCGTTGAAGATCAGAAGCGGGAGGGCCGCTACGAGCAGTACTTC
NA TRBJ2-1 TRBV7-3 NA CASSPRADLNEQFF TGTGCCAGCAGCCCAAGGGCGGACCTCAATGAGCAGTTCTTC
NA TRBJ1-2 TRBV18 few CASSRGPPGQNYGYTF TGTGCCAGCTCCCGAGGGCCCCCGGGACAAAACTATGGCTACACCTTC
NA TRBJ2-1 TRBV19 NA CASSKRLGDYNEQFF TGTGCCAGTAGTAAGAGACTAGGAGACTACAATGAGCAGTTCTTC
NA TRBJ2-1 TRBV28 many CASSRGWVDNEQFF TGTGCCAGCAGTCGGGGCTGGGTTGACAATGAGCAGTTCTTC
TRBD2 TRBJ2-5 TRBV2 many CASSEDSGGGKTQYF TGTGCCAGCAGTGAAGATAGCGGGGGTGGGAAGACCCAGTACTTC
TRBD1 TRBJ2-7 TRBV29-1 NA CSVGQGAYEQYF TGCAGCGTCGGACAGGGAGCCTACGAGCAGTACTTC
NA TRBJ1-1 TRBV5-1 many CASSLESTEAFF TGCGCCAGCAGCTTGGAGAGCACTGAAGCTTTCTTT